The present TCR delta chain was sequenced within a study of γδ T cells in repeated Plasmodium falciparum infection. This clone turned up a few times. TCRdb's protein for this DNA is that of a much larger clone and differs from the translation at residue 17, likely a read error; the protein shown is the DNA translation. Flow sorting of PBMC yielded separate Vgamma9/Vdelta2+ and Vdelta2-negative gammadelta T cell populations for bulk repertoire analysis. TCRdb reanalysed the multiplex PCR reads with CATT. The sample carries more than 70,000 delta-chain clones, 0.95% to 1% recorded once. Germline CDR1 and CDR2: GEAIGNYY and EKD. This CDR3 has 21 amino acids. Trimming stripped 3 bases from V and 5 bases from J, with 36 bases between.

This clonotype was obtained from a pool of human donors (malaria-infected and uninfected, not separated). Sequencing used gamma-delta T cells from blood. The V call is TRDV2, the J call TRDJ1; D is uncertain. TCRdb gives no J gene; it was assigned here by matching the DNA to germline. The CDR3 sequence is CACDPLTESDQPLGSHDKLIF. The DNA for the CDR3 is TGTGCCTGTGACCCACTCACAGAAAGTGATCAACCGCTAGGATCCCATGATAAACTCATCTTT.